Presented here are 22 T cell receptor beta chains from one specimen sequenced in a study of CD8 T cells in Susac syndrome. An input of roughly 0.5 to 1 ug of RNA was subjected to reverse transcription using random hexamers. TCRdb reprocessed the immunoSEQ multiplex PCR reads with MiXCR, giving one entry per CDR3 protein. The sample includes 110,000 to 150,000 distinct CDR3 sequences, around 94% of them seen just once. The material sequenced was CD8+ T cells from PBMCs. The receptors derive from a human donor in good health.

This chain links TRBV19 with TRBJ1-1, with 7 bases matching TRBD1. V shed 4 bases and J 0 bases; nucleotides not matched to a gene: 2. The CDR3 runs to 14 residues. Germline lookup yields CDR1 LNHDA and CDR2 SQIVND (reference sequence). The CDR3 sequence: CASSTQGVNTEAFF. The CDR3 region has the DNA TGTGCCAGTAGTACCCAGGGGGTGAACACTGAAGCTTTCTTT.

The chain uses TRBV28 and TRBJ2-3, with TRBD2 as a possible D gene (6 bases). The germline gives CDR1 MDHEN, CDR2 SYDVKM. Trimming took 4 bases from V and 2 from J, leaving 10 bases between them. The CDR3 runs 14 residues. The CDR3 sequence is CASSSREPTDTQYF. CDR3 sequence (DNA): TGTGCCAGCAGTTCCCGGGAGCCCACAGATACGCAGTATTTT.

J is TRBJ2-7 and V is TRBV20-1; 9 bases match TRBD1. The CDR3 runs 12 residues. Germline values: CDR1 DFQATT, CDR2 SNEGSKA (reference sequence). V lost 5 bases, J lost 6 bases, and 5 bases stayed unmatched. This CDR3 is CSAWGQGGEQYF. The CDR3 DNA follows: TGCAGTGCTTGGGGACAGGGAGGCGAGCAGTACTTC.

The chain combines TRBV7-8 with TRBJ1-2; D is unresolved. The CDR3 is 18 amino acids. V was clipped by 5 bases and J by 0 bases, with 22 bases between them. Per germline, CDR1 SGHVS and CDR2 FQNEAQ. The CDR3 spells CASSPTRSSLAPNYGYTF. For the CDR3, the DNA is TGTGCCAGCAGCCCCACCAGGTCCTCCTTGGCCCCTAACTATGGCTACACCTTC.

The rearrangement links TRBV3-1 to TRBJ2-7, with D maybe TRBD2 (6 bases). The CDR3 covers 16 residues. From germline, CDR1 is LGHDT and CDR2 YNNKEL (reference sequence). The V and J ends lost 0 bases and 3 bases respectively, with 15 bases between them. The CDR3 DNA is TGTGCCAGCAGCCAAGACTGGAGGGTCATGGGCTACGAGCAGTACTTC. It is translated as CASSQDWRVMGYEQYF.

This chain connects TRBV12-3 or TRBV12-4 to TRBJ2-5; D remains ambiguous. Between the trimmed V and J ends, which lost 5 bases and 6 bases, there was a span of 10 bases. CDR3 length: 12 residues. CDR3 region: CASSPYAQTQYF. For the CDR3, the DNA is TGTGCCAGCAGTCCGTATGCTCAGACCCAGTACTTC.

V and J are TRBV29-1 and TRBJ2-1, with 9 positions matching TRBD2. Germline V lookup: CDR1 SQVTM, CDR2 ANQGSEA. The CDR3 spans 14 residues. V was pared by 7 bases and J by 7 bases, with 11 bases of the junction left unmatched. In nucleotides, the CDR3 is TGCAGCGCTATAGCGGGAGCTATGAGGAATGAGCAGTTCTTC. Protein sequence: CSAIAGAMRNEQFF.

The rearrangement uses TRBV7-9 and TRBJ1-1, with 9 bases that match TRBD1. Trimming removed 7 bases from V and 1 base from J; junction bases left unmatched: 10. Germline V gene sequence: CDR1 SEHNR, CDR2 FQNEAQ (reference sequence). The CDR3 runs to 16 residues. This CDR3 is CASTLPSGQGNTEAFF. CDR3 sequence (DNA): TGTGCCAGCACCCTCCCATCGGGACAGGGGAACACTGAAGCTTTCTTT.

This chain uses TRBV30 with TRBJ1-2; D is unresolved. CDR1 GTSNPN and CDR2 SVGIG come from the germline V gene (reference sequence). The V gene lost 8 bases and the J gene lost 3 bases, with 10 bases spanning the gap. The CDR3 contains 11 residues. CDR3 in DNA: TGTGCCGGAAGGACGGACTATGGCTACACCTTC. Protein sequence: CAGRTDYGYTF.

This sequence joins TRBV27 and TRBJ2-3, with D unclear. Deletions cut 1 base from V and 6 bases from J, with 8 bases between. Germline V CDR1 and CDR2: MNHEY, SMNVEV (reference sequence). The CDR3 is made up of 13 amino acids. The CDR3 sequence: CASSLFPGDTQYF. As DNA, the CDR3 is TGTGCCAGCAGTTTATTCCCCGGGGATACGCAGTATTTT.

The chain is built from TRBV4-3 and TRBJ2-7; D remains unclear. Germline lookup yields CDR1 LGHNA and CDR2 YSLEER. The CDR3 length is 15 residues. V lost 1 base to trimming and J lost 0 bases, with 10 bases between them. The CDR3 DNA reads as TGCGCCAGCAGCCAAGCTGGGGATAGCTCCTACGAGCAGTACTTC. Translated: CASSQAGDSSYEQYF.

The CDR3 region has the DNA TGCAGTGCACCTATAGAAGGGCCGTCTTTCGGAGAGACCCAGTACTTC. As protein: CSAPIEGPSFGETQYF. The chain is built from TRBV20-1 and TRBJ2-5; D is uncertain. Trimming removed 6 bases from V and 4 bases from J, with 24 bases in between. The CDR3 totals 16 residues. In germline, CDR1 is DFQATT, CDR2 SNEGSKA (reference sequence).

The chain couples TRBV29-1 to TRBJ2-5; D remains unclear. CDR1 SQVTM and CDR2 ANQGSEA come from the germline V gene. The length of the CDR3 is 10 residues. V was shortened by 5 bases and J by 4 bases, with 5 bases between the two germline ends. In DNA form, the CDR3 reads TGCAGCGTTTGGCGAGAGACCCAGTACTTC. This gives the protein CSVWRETQYF.

This chain connects TRBV4-3 to TRBJ2-5; D is tentatively TRBD1 or TRBD2 (7 bases each). CDR3 length: 16 amino acids. Trimming took 0 bases from V and 3 from J, leaving 14 bases between them. The germline gives CDR1 LGHNA, CDR2 YSLEER. CDR3 sequence (DNA): TGCGCCAGCAGCCAAGATAGGGCAGGGGGGGAAGAGACCCAGTACTTC. This encodes CASSQDRAGGEETQYF.

V usage is TRBV27 and J usage is TRBJ2-3, with D possibly TRBD2 on 5 matching bases. The CDR3 consists of 14 residues. The ends were cut back, 5 bases at V and 0 bases at J, with 9 bases in the middle. Germline CDR1 MNHEY, CDR2 SMNVEV (reference sequence). The CDR3 reads CASSERSSTDTQYF. In DNA form, the CDR3 reads TGTGCCAGCAGTGAGCGGTCTAGCACAGATACGCAGTATTTT.

The chain combines TRBV5-1 with TRBJ2-5; 9 positions match TRBD1. Germline-derived CDR1 and CDR2 are SGHRS and YFSETQ. The CDR3 has 14 residues. Trimming took 4 bases from V and 5 from J; bases not matched to a gene: 6. The CDR3 loop reads CASSLGTGWETQYF. As DNA, the CDR3 is TGCGCCAGCAGCCTAGGGACAGGGTGGGAGACCCAGTACTTC.

The chain employs TRBV7-2 and TRBJ2-3; D unclear. The CDR3 covers 14 residues. Germline assignment: CDR1 SGHTA and CDR2 FQGNSA. V lost 2 bases, J lost 2 bases, and 8 bases lay in between. The DNA for the CDR3 is TGTGCCAGCAGCTTACGACTCGTCACAGATACGCAGTATTTT. This codes for CASSLRLVTDTQYF.

V gene TRBV28 combines with J gene TRBJ1-2, with a tentative D call TRBD1 (5 bases). Germline loops: CDR1 MDHEN, CDR2 SYDVKM. Trimming left V 5 bases short and J 4 bases short, with 5 bases between. This CDR3 is built from 11 residues. The CDR3 reads CASSQGYGYTF. Written as DNA, the CDR3 is TGTGCCAGCAGTCAGGGCTATGGCTACACCTTC.

This sequence joins TRBV15 and TRBJ1-1; maybe TRBD1 (5 bases). Trimming left V 7 bases short and J 8 bases short, with 17 bases between. The CDR3 is 13 residues long. Germline V CDR1 and CDR2: LNHNV, YYDKDF (reference sequence). This chain's CDR3 is CATMGGFAGEAFF. The CDR3 DNA is TGTGCCACCATGGGGGGATTTGCAGGGGAAGCTTTCTTT. The full variable domain, in which reference TRBV15 and TRBJ1-1 provide the parts outside the CDR3, is DAMVIQNPRYQVTQFGKPVTLSCSQTLNHNVMYWYQQKSSQAPKLLFHYYDKDFNNEADTPDNFQSRRPNTSFCFLDIRSPGLGDTAMYLCATMGGFAGEAFFGQGTRLTVV.

The chain links TRBV25-1 to TRBJ2-7, with 8 positions matching TRBD2. Germline V CDR1 and CDR2: MGHDK, SYGVNS. The CDR3 has 15 amino acids. V shed 5 bases and J 4 bases; nucleotides not matched to a gene: 10. This CDR3 reads CASSYLAGTGYEQYF. CDR3 bases: TGTGCCAGCAGTTACCTAGCGGGTACAGGATACGAGCAGTACTTC.

This clonotype was detected once. The V and J genes are TRBV20-1 and TRBJ2-2; D gene ambiguous. Germline assignment: CDR1 DFQATT and CDR2 SNEGSKA (reference sequence). The CDR3 length is 14 residues. V lost 7 bases, J lost 2 bases, and 14 bases lay in between. Here the CDR3 DNA reads TGCAGTGTAAGCCCCAGACTCAACACCGGGGAGCTGTTTTTT. This translates into CSVSPRLNTGELFF.

V usage is TRBV15 and J usage is TRBJ2-1, with 7 bases identical to TRBD2. The CDR3 is 14 amino acids. Germline loops: CDR1 LNHNV, CDR2 YYDKDF (reference sequence). With 5 bases clipped from V and 9 bases from J, the junction kept 10 bases outside the gene matches. CDR3 in DNA: TGTGCCACCAGCCATATGCGGCGGGAGAGTGAGCAGTTCTTC. It codes for CATSHMRRESEQFF.